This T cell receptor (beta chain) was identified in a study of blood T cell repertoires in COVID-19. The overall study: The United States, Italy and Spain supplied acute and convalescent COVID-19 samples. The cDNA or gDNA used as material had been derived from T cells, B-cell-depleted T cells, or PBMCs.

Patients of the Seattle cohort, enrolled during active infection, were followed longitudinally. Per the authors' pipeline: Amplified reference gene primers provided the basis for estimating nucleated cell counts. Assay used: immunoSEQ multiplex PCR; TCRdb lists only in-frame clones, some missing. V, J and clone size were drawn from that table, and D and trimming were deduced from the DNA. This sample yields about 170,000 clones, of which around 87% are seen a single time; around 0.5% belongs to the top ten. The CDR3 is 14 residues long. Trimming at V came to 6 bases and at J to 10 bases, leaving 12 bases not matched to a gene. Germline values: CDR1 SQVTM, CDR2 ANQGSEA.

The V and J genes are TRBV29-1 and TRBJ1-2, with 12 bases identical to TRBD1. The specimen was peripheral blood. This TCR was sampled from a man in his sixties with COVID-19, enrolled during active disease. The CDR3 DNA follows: TGCAGCGTACCCGGGACAGGGGGCGTTGGTCCCTACACCTTC. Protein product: CSVPGTGGVGPYTF.